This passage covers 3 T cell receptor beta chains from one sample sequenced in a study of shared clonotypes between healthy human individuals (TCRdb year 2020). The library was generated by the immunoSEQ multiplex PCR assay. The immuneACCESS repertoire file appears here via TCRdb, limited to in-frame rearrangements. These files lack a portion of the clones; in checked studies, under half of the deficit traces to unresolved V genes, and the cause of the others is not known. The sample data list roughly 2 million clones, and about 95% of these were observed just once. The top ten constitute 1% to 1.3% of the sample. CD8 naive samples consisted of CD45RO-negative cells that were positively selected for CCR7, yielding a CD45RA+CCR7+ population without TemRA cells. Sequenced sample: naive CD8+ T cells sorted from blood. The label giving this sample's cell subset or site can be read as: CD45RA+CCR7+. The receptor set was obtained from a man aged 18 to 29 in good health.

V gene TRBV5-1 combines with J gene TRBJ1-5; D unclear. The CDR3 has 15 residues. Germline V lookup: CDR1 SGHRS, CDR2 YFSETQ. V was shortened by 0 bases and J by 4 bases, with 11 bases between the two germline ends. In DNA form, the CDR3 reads TGCGCCAGCAGCTTGGTGTCCGGGGAGAATCAGCCCCAGCATTTT. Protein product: CASSLVSGENQPQHF.

CDR3 loop: CASSQGLGSGEQFF. The CDR3 nucleotides are TGCGCCAGCAGCCAAGGTTTGGGCTCTGGTGAGCAGTTCTTC. This chain uses TRBV4-1 with TRBJ2-1, with no clear D. The CDR3 is made up of 14 amino acids. From germline, CDR1 is MGHRA and CDR2 YSYEKL. V was pared by 1 base and J by 9 bases, with 13 bases between.

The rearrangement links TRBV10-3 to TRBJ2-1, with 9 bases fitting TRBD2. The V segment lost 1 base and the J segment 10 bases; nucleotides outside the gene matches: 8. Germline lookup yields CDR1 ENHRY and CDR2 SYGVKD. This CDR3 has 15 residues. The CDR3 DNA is TGTGCCATCAGTGAGTGGTCTAGCGGGGTGCCCGAGCAGTTCTTC. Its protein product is CAISEWSSGVPEQFF.